This T cell receptor (beta chain) is drawn from a study of beta chain features in type 1 diabetes. Study-level information: Across every sample, some 110 million sorted cells were examined in total. Study-wide results and caveats: Shorter TCRB CDR3s, moderately but significantly so, were found in Type 1 diabetes patients in all four CD4+ subsets. Sampled from patients, naive, central memory and Treg TCRB repertoires appeared more similar than those sampled from healthy donors. Researchers could not determine here whether HLA type influences TCRB rearrangement.

Reverse transcribing all isolated RNA meant expressed TCRB transcripts were sequenced. The average output of naive, central memory and regulatory T cell samples was about 3.3 million reads. Using immunoSEQ multiplex PCR, the repertoire was profiled, and TCRdb retains in-frame clones only, with some absent. The sample holds 60,000 or so clones, 40% to 65% seen once. The CDR3 has 16 amino acids. V gave up 4 bases and J gave up 0 bases, with 16 bases separating them. Looked up from germline, CDR1 is SGHDT and CDR2 is YYEEEE. Comment on this clone: The antigen remains undetermined.

Sequencing used Tregs from blood. This chain uses TRBV5-6 with TRBJ2-5; tentatively, D is TRBD1 (6 bases). This receptor was identified in a woman in her thirties or forties with type 1 diabetes. The CDR3 sequence is CASSRTGRGYQETQYF. CDR3 DNA sequence: TGTGCCAGCAGCCGTACAGGGCGAGGGTACCAAGAGACCCAGTACTTC.